This TCR beta chain was retrieved from a study of shared clonotypes between healthy human individuals (dated by TCRdb to 2020 to 2021). For the study in its entirety: The cohort included a few men and a couple of women between 18 and 49 years of age. For each donor, three plates each were used for CD4 naive and CD4 memory, two plates were used for CD8 naive, and one plate was used for CD8 memory. Blood TCR repertoires of five healthy adults were deeply sequenced to estimate repertoire size and the extent of clonotype sharing between individuals. To increase sequencing depth and limit assay-specific biases, different laboratories used diverse techniques to prepare libraries and sequence TCR repertoires. Leukapheresis yielded between about 0.9 and 8.9 billion PBMCs per donor. Overall results and qualifications from the work: Larger estimated clonotype richness was generally found for naive subsets than for memory subsets. Higher generation probabilities were observed for clonotypes shared by all four sorted-subset donors than for non-shared clonotypes. Sampling was restricted to blood, and TCR repertoires in tissues likely differ from the TCR repertoires found in blood. When a few donors were compared, the shared fraction of clonotypes was about 5.5% for naive CD4, over 3% for naive CD8, roughly 2.5% for memory CD4, and 0.4% for memory CD8. Rarefaction of sorted-subset datasets indicated incomplete sequencing despite the large sequencing depth. Based on pairwise subsampling, the degree of clonotype sharing among donors was expected to be affected by sequencing depth. Because the study included only a small number of donors, the genetic and exposure-history diversity represented was limited.

On this clone: The clone's antigen remains unknown. Base quality data are lacking; no much larger clone is found one base away.

Using the deep immunoSEQ assay, multiplex PCR amplified TCR CDR3 regions from genomic DNA. Extracted genomic DNA from each cell subset was spread evenly across all wells of several immunoSEQ 96-well plates, with each plate serving as a replicate. Each replicate PCR for sorted subsets received roughly 200 ng genomic DNA, equal to roughly 29,000 T cell genomes. Purified libraries were quantified with a Qubit 3.0 fluorometer, sized on a Bioanalyzer 2100, and re-quantified with the KAPA Library Quantification kit. Each immunoSEQ 96-well plate was sequenced on its own single-read 150-cycle Illumina NextSeq 550 flow cell. Per the source publication's procedure: Because only junctional sequences without quality scores were contained in the immunoSEQ output, filtering matching that applied to full-length reads could not be performed. Sequences were annotated with PyIR, a Python wrapper for IgBLAST v1.9, and V/J genes and CDR3 were assigned using IMGT germline references. Reads with weak V/J assignments (E-value above 1e-6), missing CDR3, stop codons, out-of-frame junctions, or ambiguous translated residues were removed. V3J clonotypes were defined by identical inferred V gene, J gene, and CDR3 amino acid sequence. Percentage overlap between repertoires was calculated by dividing the number of shared unique clonotypes by the size of the smaller repertoire. RTK rarefaction, the Chao1 estimator, and Recon v2.1 estimates of unobserved clonotypes were used to assess repertoire richness. For all TCRbeta clonotypes obtained by the gDNA method from a few donors, generation probabilities were computed with OLGA. The source is immuneACCESS, and TCRdb retained only in-frame sequences with V and J called. Part of the clones is not carried over; for the studies checked, unresolved V genes explain less than half of this, and the remainder is unexplained. V and J calls plus clone size are reproduced from that table; the DNA served to infer D and trimming. The sample contains more than 2 million clones, 95% of them found a single time. The leading ten clones occupy roughly 0.13% of the sample.

Healthy HIV-negative adults with no recently reported acute infections or vaccinations were included as donors. Every donor was a Caucasian adult residing in Nashville, Tennessee, USA. CD4+ T cells were enriched by magnetic negative selection, after which naive cells were positively selected on CD45RA and the negative fraction was taken as the memory subset. After blood collection by leukapheresis, PBMCs were isolated using Ficoll-Histopaque density gradient centrifugation and then cryopreserved in the vapor phase of liquid nitrogen. Analytical flow cytometry was used to check the purity and quantity of each magnetically sorted T cell population. Each sorted fraction had its genomic DNA isolated and then quantified by UV absorbance on a Nanodrop 2000c. The CDR3 runs 14 residues from the cysteine to the phenylalanine. Solely the CDR3 DNA is kept, with 42 bases framed from the first base. V trim: 4 bases; J trim: 2 bases; unmatched bases: 2. Reading the germline V gene gives CDR1 MNHNS and CDR2 SASEGT.

The sequenced sample was naive CD4+ T cells sorted from blood. Taken with the paper, the label for cell subset or site translates to: CD45RA+ positively selected. The sequence was obtained from a man between 18 and 29 years old in good health. The chain is encoded by TRBV6-1 joined to TRBJ2-4; TRBD1 fits 7 bases in the junction. The base sequence is TGTGCCAGCAGTGGACAGGGATCCAAAAACATTCAGTACTTC. The encoded protein is CASSGQGSKNIQYF.